A single sample is the source of the 9 T cell receptor beta chains below, sequenced in a study of blood T cell repertoires in COVID-19. The method was immunoSEQ multiplex PCR; TCRdb's version includes in-frame clones alone and lacks a portion of them. The table has 200,000 to 300,000 clones, around 81% seen once. The sequenced material came from peripheral blood. Receptors were obtained from a woman older than 75 with COVID-19, enrolled during active disease.

There are a few counts of this clone. V is TRBV5-6 and J is TRBJ1-5, with D possibly matching TRBD1 (5 bases). This CDR3 region has 16 residues. The V gene lost 0 bases and the J gene lost 3 bases, with 13 bases spanning the gap. Germline CDR1 is SGHDT and CDR2 is YYEEEE. CDR3 nucleotides: TGTGCCAGCAGCTTGGCCGGGGAGGGGCCCAATCAGCCCCAGCATTTT. Translating it yields CASSLAGEGPNQPQHF.

The V call is TRBV18, the J call TRBJ2-5; D is possibly TRBD2 (6 bases). The CDR3 totals 14 residues. Between the trimmed V and J ends, which lost 3 bases and 2 bases, there was a span of 10 bases. The germline CDR1 and CDR2 sequences are KGHSH and LQKENI. The CDR3 loop is CASSPQRAQETQYF. CDR3 in DNA: TGTGCCAGCTCACCCCAGCGGGCTCAAGAGACCCAGTACTTC. Looking up the rest from reference TRBV18 and TRBJ2-5 gives the full variable domain: NAGVMQNPRHLVRRRGQEARLRCSPMKGHSHVYWYRQLPEEGLKFMVYLQKENIIDESGMPKERFSAEFPKEGPSILRIQQVVRGDSAAYFCASSPQRAQETQYFGPGTRLLVL.

This sequence joins TRBV7-2 and TRBJ1-1; D might be TRBD1 (6 bases). Germline lookup yields CDR1 SGHTA and CDR2 FQGNSA. The CDR3 has 15 amino acids. With 2 bases removed from V and 1 base from J, the gap between germline ends came to 11 bases. The CDR3 DNA reads TGTGCCAGCAGCTTATTAGGGACATCGAACACTGAAGCTTTCTTT. The encoded protein is CASSLLGTSNTEAFF.

This chain connects TRBV28 to TRBJ2-5, with 9 bases matching TRBD2. V shed 5 bases and J 5 bases; nucleotides not matched to a gene: 12. CDR1 and CDR2 (germline): MDHEN, SYDVKM. This CDR3 is built from 16 residues. The CDR3 nucleotides are TGTGCCAGCAGTCCCGGCGGCGGGAGGGCGGGGGAGACCCAGTACTTC. It encodes CASSPGGGRAGETQYF.

This clone was counted between two and nine times. Other nucleotide sequences from this sample produce the same CDR3. The chain's CDR3 is CASTDGRQGNTGELFF. The CDR3 DNA sequence: TGTGCCAGCACTGACGGCCGGCAGGGGAACACCGGGGAGCTGTTTTTT. The chain has TRBV2 and TRBJ2-2; maybe TRBD1 (5 bases). Germline values: CDR1 SNHLY, CDR2 FYNNEI. The CDR3 runs to 16 residues. Trimming cost V 7 bases and J 1 base, with 16 bases left between them.

The chain is built from TRBV10-1 and TRBJ1-6, with TRBD1 as a possible D gene (6 bases). V gave up 11 bases and J gave up 10 bases, with 15 bases separating them. This CDR3 spans 12 amino acids. Germline lookup yields CDR1 WNHNN and CDR2 SYGVQD (reference sequence). Here the CDR3 DNA reads TGCGCCGCCGAGGGGGGGCGATCACCCCTCCACTTT. Protein sequence: CAAEGGRSPLHF.

The chain carries TRBV18 and TRBJ1-3, with 7 nucleotides matching TRBD1. The germline gives CDR1 KGHSH, CDR2 LQKENI. This CDR3 region has 17 residues. J gave up 2 bases and V 3 bases, and 10 bases lay outside the gene matches. The CDR3 region is CASSPGPGGSAGNTIYF. The CDR3 region has the DNA TGTGCCAGCTCACCGGGCCCAGGGGGATCTGCTGGAAACACCATATATTTT.

The gene calls are TRBV19 and TRBJ2-7, with TRBD2 identical over 11 bases. The V segment lost 5 bases and the J segment 0 bases; nucleotides outside the gene matches: 6. Germline CDR1 is LNHDA and CDR2 is SQIVND (reference sequence). This CDR3 has 16 residues. DNA of the CDR3: TGTGCCAGTAGTCCGACTAGCGGGGTCAGCTCCTACGAGCAGTACTTC. This encodes CASSPTSGVSSYEQYF.

This clone has a single count. CDR3 in amino acids: CASKPGANTEAFF. CDR3 DNA sequence: TGTGCCAGCAAACCGGGAGCAAACACTGAAGCTTTCTTT. This chain links TRBV19 with TRBJ1-1; D ambiguous. From germline, CDR1 is LNHDA and CDR2 SQIVND (reference sequence). V shed 9 bases and J shed 2 bases, with 13 bases lying between them. This CDR3 is 13 amino acids long. Supplemented by reference TRBV19 and TRBJ1-1, the full variable domain reads DGGITQSPKYLFRKEGQNVTLSCEQNLNHDAMYWYRQDPGQGLRLIYYSQIVNDFQKGDIAEGYSVSREKKESFPLTVTSAQKNPTAFYLCASKPGANTEAFFGQGTRLTVV.